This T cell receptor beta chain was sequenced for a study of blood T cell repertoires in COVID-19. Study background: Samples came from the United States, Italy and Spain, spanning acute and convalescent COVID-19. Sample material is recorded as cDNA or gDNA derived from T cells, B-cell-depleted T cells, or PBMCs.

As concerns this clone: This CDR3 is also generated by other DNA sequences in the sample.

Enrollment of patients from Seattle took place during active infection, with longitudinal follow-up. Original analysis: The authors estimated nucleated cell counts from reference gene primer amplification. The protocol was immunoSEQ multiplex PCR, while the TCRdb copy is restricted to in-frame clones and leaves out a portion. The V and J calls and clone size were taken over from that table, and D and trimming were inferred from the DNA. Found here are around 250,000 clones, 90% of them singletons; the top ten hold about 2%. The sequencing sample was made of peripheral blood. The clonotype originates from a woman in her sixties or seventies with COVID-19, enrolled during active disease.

The CDR3 is CASSLGQGTYNEQFF. As DNA, the CDR3 is TGCGCCAGCAGCTTGGGACAGGGAACCTACAATGAGCAGTTCTTC. This chain uses TRBV5-1 with TRBJ2-1; 7 nucleotides agree with TRBD1. This CDR3 contains 15 residues. The V and J ends lost 0 bases and 2 bases, in that order; junction bases with no gene match: 2. CDR1 SGHRS and CDR2 YFSETQ come from the germline V gene.